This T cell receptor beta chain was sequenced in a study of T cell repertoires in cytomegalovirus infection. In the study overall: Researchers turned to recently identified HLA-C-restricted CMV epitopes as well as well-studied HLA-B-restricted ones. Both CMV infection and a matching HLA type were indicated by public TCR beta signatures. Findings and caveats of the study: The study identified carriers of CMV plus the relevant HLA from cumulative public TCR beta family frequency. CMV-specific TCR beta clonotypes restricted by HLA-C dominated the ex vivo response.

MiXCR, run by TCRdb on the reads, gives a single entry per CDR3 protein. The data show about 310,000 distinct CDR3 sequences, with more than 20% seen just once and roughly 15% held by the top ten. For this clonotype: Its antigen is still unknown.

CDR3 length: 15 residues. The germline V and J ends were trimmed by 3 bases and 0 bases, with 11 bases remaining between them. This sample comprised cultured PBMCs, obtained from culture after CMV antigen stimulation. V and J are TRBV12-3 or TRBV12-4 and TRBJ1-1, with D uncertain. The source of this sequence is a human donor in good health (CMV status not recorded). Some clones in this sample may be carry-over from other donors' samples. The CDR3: CASSFGPNMNTEAFF. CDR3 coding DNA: TGTGCCAGCAGTTTTGGGCCAAATATGAACACTGAAGCTTTCTTT.